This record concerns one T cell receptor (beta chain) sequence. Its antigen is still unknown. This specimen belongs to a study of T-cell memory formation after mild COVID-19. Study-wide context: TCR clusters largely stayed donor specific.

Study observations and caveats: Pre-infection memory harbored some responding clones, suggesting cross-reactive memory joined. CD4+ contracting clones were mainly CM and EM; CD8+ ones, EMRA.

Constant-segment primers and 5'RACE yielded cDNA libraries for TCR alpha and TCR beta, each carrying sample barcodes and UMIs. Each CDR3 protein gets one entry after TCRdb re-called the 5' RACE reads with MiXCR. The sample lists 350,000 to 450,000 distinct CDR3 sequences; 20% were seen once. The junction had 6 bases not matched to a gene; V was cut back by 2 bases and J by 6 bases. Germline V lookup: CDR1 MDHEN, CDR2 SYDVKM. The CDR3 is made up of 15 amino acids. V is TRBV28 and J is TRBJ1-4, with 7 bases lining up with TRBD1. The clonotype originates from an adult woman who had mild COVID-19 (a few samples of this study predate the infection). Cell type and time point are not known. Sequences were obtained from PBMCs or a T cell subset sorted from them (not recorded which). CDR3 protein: CASSLNRGSDEKLFF. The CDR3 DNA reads TGTGCCAGCAGTTTAAACAGGGGAAGTGATGAAAAACTGTTTTTT.